Each of the 9 T cell receptor beta chains below was sequenced from the same sample in a study of cytomegalovirus exposure and HLA in healthy donors. Primers for the PCR totalled 60 Vbeta and 13 Jbeta. Produced via immunoSEQ multiplex PCR; TCRdb's table is partial and in-frame only. The specimen's table records 120,000 to 150,000 clones. Material for sequencing was PBMCs. The receptors derive from a man aged 35 to 55 in good health and CMV-seronegative.

CDR3 loop: CASRPPQGAYNSPLHF. The CDR3 DNA reads as TGTGCCAGCAGGCCCCCCCAGGGGGCCTATAATTCACCCCTCCACTTT. V and J are TRBV7-9 and TRBJ1-6; TRBD1 aligns across 7 bases. The ends lost 6 bases at V and 2 bases at J; junction bases unmatched: 7. Germline loops: CDR1 SEHNR, CDR2 FQNEAQ (reference sequence). The length of the CDR3 is 16 residues.

The chain couples TRBV7-2 to TRBJ2-7, with D perhaps TRBD2 (6 bases). V lost 3 bases and J 2 bases, leaving 14 bases between the germline ends. The CDR3 has 15 amino acids. Germline V gene data show CDR1 as SGHTA and CDR2 as FQGNSA. The DNA of the CDR3 is TGTGCCAGCAGCTTGGACCGCGGGGAGACCTACGAGCAGTACTTC. The encoded protein is CASSLDRGETYEQYF.

This chain joins TRBV14 and TRBJ2-7, with 9 bases identical to TRBD2. The V and J ends lost 1 base and 4 bases, in that order; junction bases with no gene match: 5. Germline values: CDR1 SGHDN, CDR2 FVKESK. The CDR3 sequence is 15 residues long. The CDR3 bases are TGTGCCAGCAGCCAAGGACAGCGGGGGGTATACGAGCAGTACTTC. This sequence encodes CASSQGQRGVYEQYF.

This chain joins TRBV5-1 and TRBJ1-3, with D perhaps matching TRBD1 (5 bases). The CDR3 consists of 16 residues. Germline CDR1 reads SGHRS; CDR2 reads YFSETQ. Trimming took 4 bases from V and 2 from J, leaving 16 bases between them. The CDR3 DNA reads as TGCGCCAGCAGCCCTGCCCCAGGGACTACTGGAAACACCATATATTTT. It codes for CASSPAPGTTGNTIYF.

The chain combines TRBV5-1 with TRBJ2-7; 7 bases line up with TRBD2. Germline V gives CDR1 SGHRS, CDR2 YFSETQ. The V and J ends lost 0 bases and 2 bases, in that order; junction bases with no gene match: 2. CDR3 length equals 14 residues. In DNA, the CDR3 is TGCGCCAGCAGCTTGGAGGGAGGGGCCTACGAGCAGTACTTC. Protein product: CASSLEGGAYEQYF.

The V gene is TRBV4-2, the J gene TRBJ2-1; 7 bases agree with TRBD2. CDR1 and CDR2 (germline): LGHNA, YNFKEQ. The junction had 9 bases not matched to a gene; V was cut back by 0 bases and J by 1 base. There are 18 residues in the CDR3. This CDR3 reads CASSQDLTRGSSYNEQFF. The CDR3 DNA sequence: TGTGCCAGCAGCCAAGATCTAACGCGGGGGAGTTCCTACAATGAGCAGTTCTTC.

This chain joins TRBV11-2 and TRBJ2-7, with no clear D. CDR1 is SGHAT, CDR2 FQNNGV, per germline. V shed 7 bases and J shed 0 bases, with 4 bases lying between them. The CDR3 spans 11 residues. The CDR3 region is CASTLSYEQYF. CDR3 nucleotide sequence: TGTGCCAGCACCCTCTCCTACGAGCAGTACTTC. The full variable domain, rest sourced from reference TRBV11-2 and TRBJ2-7, is EAGVAQSPRYKIIEKRQSVAFWCNPISGHATLYWYQQILGQGPKLLIQFQNNGVVDDSQLPKDRFSAERLKGVDSTLKIQPAKLEDSAVYLCASTLSYEQYFGPGTRLTVT.

This chain links TRBV18 with TRBJ1-5; 7 bases fit TRBD1. CDR3 length: 16 residues. V was pared by 0 bases and J by 7 bases, with 9 bases of the junction left unmatched. Germline V gene lookup returns CDR1 KGHSH and CDR2 LQKENI. CDR3 residues: CASSPPIGTVGQPQHF. The DNA of the CDR3 is TGTGCCAGCTCACCACCGATTGGGACAGTGGGGCAGCCCCAGCATTTT.

The CDR3 is CASSKGLETQYF. CDR3 DNA sequence: TGTGCCAGCAGTAAGGGGTTGGAGACCCAGTACTTC. This chain joins TRBV2 and TRBJ2-5, with a tentative D call TRBD1 (5 bases). This CDR3 is built from 12 residues. Germline V gene lookup returns CDR1 SNHLY and CDR2 FYNNEI. The ends were cut back, 5 bases at V and 5 bases at J, with 9 bases in the middle.